Shown below are 23 T cell receptor beta chains from a single sample sequenced in a study of post-analysis software for immune sequencing data. cDNA libraries for TCR beta contained unique molecular identifiers. TCRdb reprocessed the PCR reads via MiXCR and lists one record per CDR3 protein. The repertoire holds 750,000 to 950,000 distinct CDR3 sequences, with roughly 46% as singletons. Their target antigens are unknown. Study observations and caveats: When patients were compared with controls, about five TRBV segments were more frequent, TRBV5-6, TRBV5-1 and TRBV20-1 among them.

The sequenced sample was blood. The receptors were sampled from a girl aged 10 to 17 with multiple sclerosis.

The gene calls are TRBV21-1 and TRBJ1-4. TRBV21-1 has pseudogene status. The CDR3 is made up of 15 amino acids. The CDR3 bases are TGTGCCAGCAGCACCCTTTTAGATCCGAATGAAAAACTGTTTTTT. As protein: CASSTLLDPNEKLFF.

This clonotype was seen a handful of times. The chain couples TRBV20-1 to TRBJ2-6; D is uncertain. This CDR3 comprises 13 residues. Trimming removed 5 bases from V and 0 bases from J, with 5 bases in between. Looked up from germline, CDR1 is DFQATT and CDR2 is SNEGSKA (reference sequence). CDR3: CSAPRSGANVLTF. The CDR3, as DNA: TGCAGTGCTCCCCGCTCTGGGGCCAACGTCCTGACTTTC.

This clonotype occurred once. The rearrangement links TRBV7-9 to TRBJ1-5; D might be TRBD1 (5 bases). Trimming stripped 1 base from V and 3 bases from J, with 13 bases between. The CDR3 contains 16 residues. CDR1 and CDR2 (germline): SEHNR, FQNEAQ (reference sequence). The CDR3 sequence: CASSLGDPRANQPQHF. CDR3 sequence (DNA): TGTGCCAGCAGCTTAGGTGATCCCAGGGCCAATCAGCCCCAGCATTTT. Full variable domain (remainder filled in from reference TRBV7-9 and TRBJ1-5): DTGVSQNPRHKITKRGQNVTFRCDPISEHNRLYWYRQTLGQGPEFLTYFQNEAQLEKSRLLSDRFSAERPKGSFSTLEIQRTEQGDSAMYLCASSLGDPRANQPQHFGDGTRLSIL.

The rearrangement joins TRBV6-9 to TRBJ2-7; 12 bases align to TRBD1. Trimming removed 5 bases from V and 1 base from J; junction bases left unmatched: 18. From germline, CDR1 is MNHGY and CDR2 SVAAGI. The CDR3 totals 20 residues. CDR3 amino acids: CASSPHSLGGQGADSYEQYF. CDR3 nucleotides: TGTGCCAGCAGTCCTCATTCCTTGGGGGGACAGGGGGCCGATTCCTACGAGCAGTACTTC.

The rearrangement links TRBV27 to TRBJ2-7; a weak D match, TRBD2 (6 bases). The V end lost 2 bases, the J end lost 0 bases, and 14 bases lay between the germline ends. The CDR3 length is 16 residues. Germline-derived CDR1 and CDR2 are MNHEY and SMNVEV (reference sequence). This CDR3 reads CASSLRGLGGSYEQYF. In DNA form, the CDR3 reads TGTGCCAGCAGTTTACGGGGCCTGGGGGGCTCCTACGAGCAGTACTTC.

This chain uses TRBV6-6 with TRBJ2-5, with 14 bases matching TRBD2. TRBJ2-7 matches the DNA end more closely, so the J call is doubtful. The CDR3 length is 14 residues. The germline gives CDR1 MNHNY, CDR2 SVGAGI (reference sequence). The CDR3 region is CASSGTSGSFEQYF. The CDR3 region has the DNA TGTGCCAGCAGTGGGACTAGCGGGAGTTTCGAGCAGTACTTC.

The chain is built from TRBV7-3 and TRBJ1-5, with D possibly being TRBD1 (6 bases). Per germline, CDR1 SGHTA and CDR2 FQGTGA. The CDR3 is made up of 16 amino acids. The V end was cut by 4 bases, the J end by 8 bases, with 21 bases between. CDR3 nucleotide sequence: TGTGCCAGCAGCTCTGGGGGCCCGGTACTGGTGGAGCCCCAGCATTTT. Its translation: CASSSGGPVLVEPQHF.

This chain links TRBV9 with TRBJ1-1, with D perhaps TRBD1 (5 bases). V dropped 4 bases and J dropped 1 base, with 17 bases sitting between them. Germline values: CDR1 SGDLS, CDR2 YYNGEE. The CDR3 sequence is 16 residues long. The chain's CDR3 is CASSPGWGRENTEAFF. CDR3 bases: TGTGCCAGCAGCCCTGGTTGGGGGAGGGAGAACACTGAAGCTTTCTTT. Looking up the rest from reference TRBV9 and TRBJ1-1 gives the full variable domain: DSGVTQTPKHLITATGQRVTLRCSPRSGDLSVYWYQQSLDQGLQFLIQYYNGEERAKGNILERFSAQQFPDLHSELNLSSLELGDSALYFCASSPGWGRENTEAFFGQGTRLTVV.

The DNA for the CDR3 is TGCAGTGCTAGAGATAAGGACCTTCAAGAGACCCAGTACTTC. Protein: CSARDKDLQETQYF. The chain carries TRBV20-1 and TRBJ2-5; D not certain. This CDR3 spans 14 amino acids. Trimming pared 0 bases from V and 2 bases from J, leaving 10 bases between. Germline values: CDR1 DFQATT, CDR2 SNEGSKA (reference sequence).

The genes are TRBV20-1 and TRBJ2-3, with D perhaps matching TRBD2 (7 bases). V was cut by 7 bases and J by 2 bases, with 13 bases left in between. The CDR3 has 13 amino acids. Germline-derived CDR1 and CDR2 are DFQATT and SNEGSKA (reference sequence). CDR3 in amino acids: CSVRGGVTDTQYF. DNA of the CDR3: TGCAGTGTTCGCGGGGGCGTCACAGATACGCAGTATTTT.

This chain joins TRBV12-3 or TRBV12-4 and TRBJ2-7; TRBD1 matches 7 bases. Trimming took 2 bases from V and 0 from J; bases not matched to a gene: 4. The CDR3 is 15 amino acids. CDR3 sequence reads: CASSLSAGGSYEQYF. DNA for the CDR3: TGTGCCAGCAGTTTATCGGCAGGGGGCTCCTACGAGCAGTACTTC.

V is TRBV19 and J is TRBJ2-1; D possibly corresponds to TRBD1 (5 bases). CDR1 is LNHDA and CDR2 is SQIVND in the germline V gene (reference sequence). The CDR3 contains 13 residues. Trimming removed 5 bases from V and 5 bases from J, with 10 bases in between. CDR3 sequence: CASSQGYDNEQFF. Written as DNA, the CDR3 is TGTGCCAGTAGTCAGGGCTACGACAATGAGCAGTTCTTC.

There are a few counts of this clonotype. V is TRBV5-1 and J is TRBJ2-3; D possibly corresponds to TRBD2 (5 bases). Germline V gene sequence: CDR1 SGHRS, CDR2 YFSETQ. V lost 5 bases and J 5 bases, leaving 12 bases between the germline ends. This CDR3 is built from 13 residues. The CDR3, as DNA: TGCGCCAGCAGTCGGGGAGTGGGAGATACGCAGTATTTT. It yields the protein CASSRGVGDTQYF.

The gene calls are TRBV5-1 and TRBJ2-1, with 13 bases matching TRBD2. There are 16 residues in the CDR3. J was trimmed by 9 bases and V by 4 bases; bases with no gene match: 10. CDR1 and CDR2 (germline): SGHRS, YFSETQ. DNA of the CDR3: TGCGCCAGCAGCGCAACTAGCGGGAGGGCCGTATCTGAGCAGTTCTTC. Amino acid sequence: CASSATSGRAVSEQFF.

Regarding this clonotype: This CDR3 is missing its conserved last phenylalanine or tryptophan, likely due to a read error. The chain is built from TRBV20-1 and TRBJ2-3, with 10 bases that match TRBD2. This CDR3 has 14 amino acids. CDR1 is DFQATT and CDR2 is SNEGSKA in the germline V gene (reference sequence). Trimming removed 3 bases from V and 3 bases from J; junction bases left unmatched: 3. The CDR3 spells CSASLSGRTDTQYI. The CDR3 nucleotides are TGCAGTGCTAGTCTTAGCGGGAGGACAGATACGCAGTATATT.

The V call is TRBV7-6, the J call TRBJ2-7; D possibly corresponds to TRBD1 (6 bases). Germline-derived CDR1 and CDR2 are SGHVS and FNYEAQ. Trimming took 1 base from V and 5 from J, leaving 15 bases between them. The CDR3 sequence is 15 residues long. The CDR3 spells CASSLGAGEVNEQYF. CDR3 sequence (DNA): TGTGCCAGCAGCTTAGGGGCAGGGGAAGTCAACGAGCAGTACTTC.

This clonotype was found a few times. This rearrangement joins TRBV20-1 to TRBJ1-2; D might be TRBD1 (6 bases). CDR3 length: 14 amino acids. V lost 2 bases to trimming and J lost 7 bases, with 17 bases between them. CDR1 DFQATT and CDR2 SNEGSKA come from the germline V gene (reference sequence). CDR3 bases: TGCAGTGCTAGAACCCAGGGGAGTAACCCTGGCTACACCTTC. Translated, it gives CSARTQGSNPGYTF.

The CDR3 nucleotides are TGCGCCAGCAAGTACAGGGGGGGGAAAGGAGAGACCCAGTACTTC. Encoded protein: CASKYRGGKGETQYF. The chain uses TRBV5-1 and TRBJ2-7; possibly TRBD1 for D (8 bases). The end of the DNA is better explained by TRBJ2-5, so the J call may be wrong. The CDR3 has 15 residues. The germline V gene encodes CDR1 SGHRS and CDR2 YFSETQ.

The chain is built from TRBV12-3 or TRBV12-4 and TRBJ1-4; D is undetermined. This CDR3 spans 12 amino acids. The V gene lost 3 bases and the J gene lost 12 bases, with 11 bases spanning the gap. The CDR3 loop is CASSFRAWELFF. The CDR3 region has the DNA TGTGCCAGCAGTTTTCGGGCCTGGGAACTGTTTTTT.

The genes are TRBV11-2 and TRBJ2-5; D may match TRBD1 or TRBD2 (5 bases each). Trimming removed 8 bases from V and 1 base from J, with 20 bases in between. The CDR3 length is 16 residues. From germline, CDR1 is SGHAT and CDR2 FQNNGV. The CDR3 spells CASRPTLGPFQETQYF. In DNA, the CDR3 is TGTGCCAGCCGTCCCACCCTGGGACCTTTCCAAGAGACCCAGTACTTC.

This chain links TRBV4-1 with TRBJ2-7; D is ambiguous. Trimming shortened V by 3 bases and J by 4 bases, and 10 bases separated the two germline ends. Germline CDR1 MGHRA, CDR2 YSYEKL. This CDR3 is built from 13 residues. This chain's CDR3 is CASSQEKGYEQYF. CDR3 nucleotide sequence: TGCGCCAGCAGCCAGGAAAAGGGTTACGAGCAGTACTTC.

This clonotype was seen only a few times. The genes are TRBV28 and TRBJ1-2, with TRBD1 as a possible D gene (5 bases). V was shortened by 4 bases and J by 10 bases, with 10 bases between the two germline ends. This CDR3 spans 11 amino acids. CDR1 is MDHEN and CDR2 is SYDVKM in the germline V gene. The CDR3 coding sequence is TGTGCCAGCAGTTCGGGACCATTCTACACCTTC. This encodes CASSSGPFYTF.

A word on this clonotype: An end of the junction does not agree with germline; a read error may underlie this. V gene TRBV13 combines with J gene TRBJ1-2; a possible D gene is TRBD1 (6 bases). This CDR3 comprises 20 residues. Germline assignment: CDR1 PRHDT and CDR2 FYEKMQ (reference sequence). CDR3 in amino acids: CANSSFAGARQVAYDYGYTF. The CDR3 DNA follows: TGTGCCAACAGCTCTTTCGCAGGGGCCCGACAGGTCGCCTACGACTATGGCTACACCTTC.